Listed below are T cell receptor beta chains from one sample, sequenced in a study of blood T cell repertoires in COVID-19. The protocol was immunoSEQ multiplex PCR, while the TCRdb copy is restricted to in-frame clones and leaves out a portion. Of roughly 300,000 clones listed, about 85% are singletons. Specimen: PBMCs or T cells enriched from blood (not recorded which). The receptors were sampled from a woman between 45 and 60 years old who had recovered from COVID-19. The CDR3 runs from the conserved cysteine through the conserved F or W.

TRBV4-3	TRBJ2-1	CASSRTGTSGSNEQFF
TRBV24-1	TRBJ2-1	CATSNQRLAGVNEQFF
TRBV5-4	TRBJ2-4	CASSPPPTSRAKNIQYF
TRBV12-3/TRBV12-4	TRBJ1-1	CASISWGGTEAFF
TRBV9	TRBJ2-7	CASSPSGGAYEQYF
TRBV2	TRBJ1-2	CASSRQGIEGYTF
TRBV4-2	TRBJ2-5	CASSQVSGVQETQYF
TRBV7-8	TRBJ2-5	CASSFLEYQETQYF
TRBV27	TRBJ1-6	CASSSQGPASSYNSPLHF
TRBV4-1	TRBJ1-3	CASSQEGGVGNTIYF
TRBV5-1	TRBJ2-3	CASGQGTGTDTQYF
TRBV6-5	TRBJ2-2	CASSRGTGELFF
TRBV18	TRBJ2-2	CATGASGRTAGELFF
TRBV7-2	TRBJ2-7	CASKRDRRSYEQYF
TRBV6-1	TRBJ1-2	CASSEAAGGDYGYTF
TRBV28	TRBJ1-5	CASRDGTGRRYLSLYQPQHF
TRBV18	TRBJ1-6	CASSPDRTYNSPLHF
TRBV2	TRBJ2-2	CASRLATNTGELFF
TRBV5-5	TRBJ2-7	CASSLGQGGYEQYF
TRBV18	TRBJ1-1	CASSPITGSTEAFF
TRBV30	TRBJ2-7	CAWRHPGQGGQYF
TRBV20-1	TRBJ2-2	CSASPQAGAFTGELFF
TRBV12-3/TRBV12-4	TRBJ1-1	CASSLVGQGEAFF
TRBV7-2	TRBJ1-5	CASSLVTASNQPQHF
TRBV4-1	TRBJ1-1	CASSQGGLQGWFGTEAFF
TRBV7-3	TRBJ1-3	CASSLVGGLSGNTIYF
TRBV12-3/TRBV12-4	TRBJ1-5	CASTRGIPQPQHF
TRBV7-3	TRBJ2-2	CASSLTPSGGAAGELFF
TRBV9	TRBJ2-7	CASSTRAQGGNLEQYF
TRBV4-3	TRBJ1-6	CASSQRTGDSPLHF
TRBV6-5	TRBJ1-3	CASHSFSGNTIYF
TRBV5-5	TRBJ2-7	CASSLKPGQGTHEQYF
TRBV11-2	TRBJ2-3	CASSLVAGSTDTQYF
TRBV19	TRBJ2-4	CASRGSSQQGLAKNIQYF
TRBV4-1	TRBJ2-7	CASSQGAGGAGIVYEQYF
TRBV5-1	TRBJ2-7	CASSLLAGPEYEQYF
TRBV7-2	TRBJ2-7	CASSFRLATYEQYF
TRBV3-1/TRBV3-2	TRBJ2-7	CASSQRQGGREQYF
TRBV4-1	TRBJ2-7	CASSQEVAARTEQYF
TRBV11-2	TRBJ2-1	CASSSRLALYEQFF
TRBV9	TRBJ1-2	CASSSGEGYGYTF
TRBV29-1	TRBJ1-6	CSVLTTDGTPLHF
TRBV2	TRBJ2-2	CASSRLAGVGSTGELFF
TRBV19	TRBJ2-1	CASSSGLAGSEQFF
TRBV13	TRBJ2-3	CASSLGFADTQYF
TRBV10-3	TRBJ2-7	CAIRGAGRGYEQYF
TRBV7-7	TRBJ2-2	CASSPGTGGFGELFF
TRBV7-9	TRBJ2-7	CASSPMTGANYEQYF
TRBV10-3	TRBJ1-1	CATKAGINNTEAFF
TRBV5-1	TRBJ1-1	CASSAGTMNTEAFF
TRBV29-1	TRBJ2-7	CSAQDSTYEQYF
TRBV5-1	TRBJ2-7	CASSLAEGSYEQYF
TRBV2	TRBJ1-2	CASSVGTGVGYTF
TRBV19	TRBJ2-7	CASSVDTYEQYF
TRBV9	TRBJ1-5	CASSADETGFQPQHF
TRBV11-2	TRBJ2-6	CASSLTGSLLSGANVLTF
TRBV7-8	TRBJ2-5	CASSLAVAAVWETQYF
TRBV18	TRBJ2-3	CASSPPSRADTQYF
TRBV3-1/TRBV3-2	TRBJ2-3	CASSQTPGGWDTQYF
TRBV5-4	TRBJ1-1	CASSSGQWNTEAFF